The 21 T cell receptor beta chains in this list originate from one sample, sequenced in a study of blood T cell repertoires in COVID-19. Generated by immunoSEQ multiplex PCR, the TCRdb table keeps only in-frame clones and is missing some. The sample lists around 19,000 clones, 85% to 90% occurring once. Sequences were obtained from peripheral blood. Source of these receptors: a human donor in a cohort sampled during active COVID-19.

This sequence joins TRBV4-3 and TRBJ2-3; 7 positions match TRBD2. The CDR3 totals 17 residues. The junction had 8 bases not matched to a gene; V was cut back by 0 bases and J by 2 bases. The germline V gene encodes CDR1 LGHNA and CDR2 YSLEER. The CDR3 loop reads CASSQDSGGGVTDTQYF. The CDR3 DNA follows: TGCGCCAGCAGCCAAGATTCGGGAGGCGGGGTCACAGATACGCAGTATTTT.

This clone was found once. The chain joins TRBV6-6 to TRBJ2-3, with TRBD2 matching over 9 bases. This CDR3 comprises 16 residues. Trimming cost V 6 bases and J 4 bases; bases outside gene matches: 11. Germline V lookup: CDR1 MNHNY, CDR2 SVGAGI (reference sequence). In DNA form, the CDR3 reads TGTGCCAGCAGCCCCAGGAGAGCGGGAGGATCAGATACGCAGTATTTT. It codes for CASSPRRAGGSDTQYF.

The chain uses TRBV5-1 and TRBJ1-2, with no clear D. CDR3 length: 13 amino acids. The V gene's germline CDR1 is SGHRS and CDR2 YFSETQ. V was pared by 4 bases and J by 6 bases, with 13 bases between. CDR3 sequence (DNA): TGCGCCAGCAGCCCAGGAGGGCCGGATGGCTACACCTTC. It translates to CASSPGGPDGYTF.

This chain uses TRBV19 with TRBJ2-3, with 11 bases fitting TRBD2. V was pared by 0 bases and J by 3 bases, with 2 bases of the junction left unmatched. This CDR3 has 16 residues. Germline CDR1 LNHDA, CDR2 SQIVND (reference sequence). The CDR3 loop reads CASSIEVAGGTDTQYF. The DNA for the CDR3 is TGTGCCAGTAGTATAGAGGTAGCGGGAGGGACAGATACGCAGTATTTT. Together with reference TRBV19 and TRBJ2-3, the CDR3 gives the full variable domain: DGGITQSPKYLFRKEGQNVTLSCEQNLNHDAMYWYRQDPGQGLRLIYYSQIVNDFQKGDIAEGYSVSREKKESFPLTVTSAQKNPTAFYLCASSIEVAGGTDTQYFGPGTRLTVL.

The rearrangement joins TRBV6-5 to TRBJ2-7; TRBD1 matches at 10 bases. This CDR3 region has 13 residues. V shed 5 bases, J shed 4 bases, and the junction held 2 bases outside the gene matches. Germline CDR1 reads MNHEY; CDR2 reads SVGAGI. The CDR3 nucleotides read TGTGCCAGCAGTCGGGACAGGGGTTACGAGCAGTACTTC. Encoded protein: CASSRDRGYEQYF.

The chain carries TRBV2 and TRBJ1-2; D gene uncertain. V lost 1 base, J lost 8 bases, and 11 bases lay in between. The germline CDR1 and CDR2 sequences are SNHLY and FYNNEI. This CDR3 is built from 13 residues. In DNA form, the CDR3 reads TGTGCCAGCAGTGAAGGAGGGCTGGGGGGCTACACCTTC. It is translated as CASSEGGLGGYTF. The entire variable domain, with the rest obtained from reference TRBV2 and TRBJ1-2, is as follows: EPEVTQTPSHQVTQMGQEVILRCVPISNHLYFYWYRQILGQKVEFLVSFYNNEISEKSEIFDDQFSVERPDGSNFTLKIRSTKLEDSAMYFCASSEGGLGGYTFGSGTRLTVV.

The chain uses TRBV4-2 and TRBJ2-7, with D perhaps matching TRBD2 (5 bases). Trimming took off 4 bases at V and 1 base at J, with 14 bases between the two ends. CDR1 and CDR2 from the germline V gene are LGHNA and YNFKEQ. The CDR3 totals 15 residues. CDR3: CASSPGNSDSYEQYF. CDR3 DNA sequence: TGTGCCAGCAGCCCCGGTAATAGCGATTCCTACGAGCAGTACTTC.

This CDR3 is CASSLVGTGADEKLFF. DNA of the CDR3: TGTGCCAGCAGCTTGGTGGGGACAGGGGCGGATGAAAAACTGTTTTTT. The V and J genes are TRBV5-6 and TRBJ1-4; 10 positions agree with TRBD1. Germline CDR1 reads SGHDT; CDR2 reads YYEEEE. The trim removed 0 bases at V and 6 bases at J, leaving 5 bases unmatched. The CDR3 sequence is 16 residues long.

This chain joins TRBV18 and TRBJ2-3; TRBD1 agrees at 11 bases. Germline V lookup: CDR1 KGHSH, CDR2 LQKENI. This CDR3 is built from 18 residues. Trimming removed 1 base from V and 0 bases from J; junction bases left unmatched: 6. For the CDR3, the DNA is TGTGCCAGCTCACCACAGGGACAGGGGGTCTCTAGCACAGATACGCAGTATTTT. This codes for CASSPQGQGVSSTDTQYF.

The rearrangement links TRBV11-3 to TRBJ1-1, with TRBD1 identical over 12 bases. Germline-derived CDR1 and CDR2 are SGHNT and YENEEA. J lost 7 bases, V lost 4 bases, and 7 bases had no gene match. The CDR3 is 15 residues long. The CDR3 loop is CASSSGTGGGGEAFF. The CDR3, as DNA: TGTGCCAGCAGCTCCGGGACAGGGGGCGGTGGTGAAGCTTTCTTT.

J is TRBJ2-7 and V is TRBV6-2 or TRBV6-3, with TRBD1 matching 7 bases. In germline, CDR1 is MNHEY, CDR2 SVGEGT. V lost 3 bases, J lost 5 bases, and 10 bases stayed unmatched. This CDR3 region has 15 residues. CDR3 nucleotide sequence: TGTGCCAGCAGTTATAGGGCACAGGGGCCGGACGAGCAGTACTTC. It codes for CASSYRAQGPDEQYF.

The rearrangement joins TRBV4-2 to TRBJ1-1, with D tentatively TRBD1 (5 bases). The germline V and J ends were trimmed by 0 bases and 11 bases, with 10 bases remaining between them. The CDR3 extends over 12 amino acids. Germline V lookup: CDR1 LGHNA, CDR2 YNFKEQ. CDR3 sequence reads: CASSQEGGVAFF. CDR3 DNA sequence: TGTGCCAGCAGCCAAGAGGGGGGGGTCGCTTTCTTT.

The genes are TRBV2 and TRBJ2-7; possible D gene TRBD1, 6 bases. V shed 3 bases and J shed 5 bases, with 17 bases lying between them. There are 15 residues in the CDR3. From germline, CDR1 is SNHLY and CDR2 FYNNEI. CDR3 nucleotide sequence: TGTGCCAGCAGTGACCCCGGGACATCTGACAACGAGCAGTACTTC. Encoded protein: CASSDPGTSDNEQYF.

In DNA form, the CDR3 reads TGTGCCACCAGCAGAGGTGGAGGGTTATTCTACGAGCAGTACTTC. Its protein product is CATSRGGGLFYEQYF. The chain is built from TRBV15 and TRBJ2-7; possible D gene TRBD2, 6 bases. The CDR3 consists of 15 residues. Germline V gene sequence: CDR1 LNHNV, CDR2 YYDKDF (reference sequence). Trimming removed 1 base from V and 3 bases from J, with 13 bases in between.

Only a few counts were recorded for this clone. This chain uses TRBV5-4 with TRBJ1-2, with 7 bases identical to TRBD1. V trimming: 4 bases; J trimming: 5 bases; junction bases outside the gene matches: 8. Per the germline V gene, CDR1 is SGHNT and CDR2 is YYREEE (reference sequence). This CDR3 spans 14 amino acids. CDR3 in DNA: TGTGCCAGCAGCCCCTGGACAGGAGGTTATGGCTACACCTTC. As protein: CASSPWTGGYGYTF.

J is TRBJ1-1 and V is TRBV28; a possible D gene is TRBD1 (5 bases). The CDR3 totals 13 residues. The V gene's germline CDR1 is MDHEN and CDR2 SYDVKM. V lost 4 bases and J lost 4, with 10 bases in between. The CDR3 sequence: CASSSGFGTEAFF. The CDR3 nucleotides are TGTGCCAGCAGTTCAGGGTTCGGCACTGAAGCTTTCTTT.

This chain joins TRBV6-1 and TRBJ2-1; 9 positions match TRBD2. With 1 base clipped from V and 0 bases from J, the junction kept 7 bases outside the gene matches. The CDR3 runs to 18 residues. Germline-derived CDR1 and CDR2 are MNHNS and SASEGT. CDR3 nucleotides: TGTGCCAGCAGTGAAGGGGGGGGTAGCGGGAGCTCCTACAATGAGCAGTTCTTC. It translates to CASSEGGGSGSSYNEQFF.

This chain connects TRBV7-2 to TRBJ2-3; D uncertain. The CDR3 is 14 amino acids. V lost 8 bases and J lost 3, with 15 bases in between. Germline CDR1 SGHTA, CDR2 FQGNSA. The chain's CDR3 is CASGPTRGTDTQYF. DNA of the CDR3: TGTGCCAGCGGTCCCACAAGAGGAACAGATACGCAGTATTTT.

This clone has just one count. This rearrangement joins TRBV5-1 to TRBJ2-6; D call uncertain. CDR3 length: 14 residues. Trimming removed 5 bases from V and 12 bases from J, with 18 bases in between. The germline gives CDR1 SGHRS, CDR2 YFSETQ. For the CDR3, the DNA is TGCGCCAGCAGGATCGACGGCGGCTCCTCCGTCCTGACTTTC. The encoded protein is CASRIDGGSSVLTF.

This clone was seen a few times. J is TRBJ2-3 and V is TRBV7-2; 9 bases are a match to TRBD2. Looked up from germline, CDR1 is SGHTA and CDR2 is FQGNSA. V shed 1 base and J 3 bases; nucleotides not matched to a gene: 2. This CDR3 is built from 15 residues. Here the CDR3 DNA reads TGTGCCAGCAGCTTAGGCGGGAGGGCAACAGATACGCAGTATTTT. It encodes CASSLGGRATDTQYF.

The genes are TRBV3-1 (or the pseudogene TRBV3-2) and TRBJ2-2, with 16 bases matching TRBD2. Germline V lookup: CDR1 LGHDT, CDR2 YNNKEL (reference sequence). This CDR3 spans 18 amino acids. The V and J ends lost 5 bases and 6 bases, in that order; junction bases with no gene match: 9. The CDR3 DNA is TGTGCCAGCAGCGCCTCTCCGGGACTAGCGGGAGGGGCCGGGGAGCTGTTTTTT. This codes for CASSASPGLAGGAGELFF.